This TCR beta chain appears in the sequencing data of a study of cytomegalovirus exposure and HLA in healthy donors. The germline CDR1 and CDR2 sequences are LNHDA and SQIVND (reference sequence). V shed 5 bases and J 4 bases; nucleotides not matched to a gene: 12. This CDR3 has 17 amino acids. The PCR was carried out with 60 Vbeta primers and 13 Jbeta primers. TCRdb's table, derived via immunoSEQ multiplex PCR, lists solely in-frame clones and lacks some. This sample carries about 100,000 clones, around 76% of them seen once, and the ten largest clones take roughly 7%. This sequence originates from a man aged 35 to 55 in good health and CMV-seropositive. V and J are TRBV19 and TRBJ2-3; 10 bases line up with TRBD1. The sequencing input was PBMCs. CDR3 residues: CASSARDRGGDSDTQYF. The CDR3 DNA follows: TGTGCCAGTAGTGCCCGGGACAGGGGTGGGGACTCAGATACGCAGTATTTT. The variable domain in full, with the rest retrieved from reference TRBV19 and TRBJ2-3, is DGGITQSPKYLFRKEGQNVTLSCEQNLNHDAMYWYRQDPGQGLRLIYYSQIVNDFQKGDIAEGYSVSREKKESFPLTVTSAQKNPTAFYLCASSARDRGGDSDTQYFGPGTRLTVL.